What follows is one T cell receptor beta chain and its context. What it binds is not known. The data belong to a study of tumor-infiltrating lymphocytes in localized non-small cell lung cancer. At the level of the study: Each patient gave resected tumor and non-adjacent uninvolved lung tissue.

Sequencing was performed with immunoSEQ multiplex PCR; in TCRdb, only in-frame clones are kept and a portion is missing. The data contain around 12,000 clones, approximately 83% of them seen just once; the ten biggest clones take up roughly 3.7%. Study-wide points: Not all patients were TCR sequenced, owing to tissue quantity.

The receptor comes from a human donor with non-small cell lung cancer. The sequencing sample was made of uninvolved lung tissue not adjacent to the tumor.

CDR3 residues: CASSLQTGSGNTIYF. CDR3 nucleotide sequence: TGTGCCAGCAGCTTGCAAACAGGCTCTGGAAACACCATATATTTT. The J gene is TRBJ1-3, the V gene TRBV7-9, with D maybe TRBD1 (5 bases). The V end was cut by 3 bases, the J end by 0 bases, with 9 bases between. The CDR3 loop spans 15 amino acids. The germline V gene encodes CDR1 SEHNR and CDR2 FQNEAQ (reference sequence).